Presented here are 31 T cell receptor beta chains from one specimen sequenced in a study of early T cells in non-severe SARS-CoV-2 infection (dated by TCRdb to the early 2020s). Preparation of the library involved 5' RACE. These reads were obtained on a NextSeq 500. TCRdb reanalyzed the raw reads on its own, using fastp at Q25 for trimming and MiXCR for clone calling, and kept in-frame beta chains. For every CDR3 protein sequence, its rows merge into one entry that carries the most common genes and DNA. The sample includes tens of thousands of distinct CDR3 sequences, with about 13% observed a single time. 1.1% of the sample belongs to the ten largest clones. Material: whole blood. Receptor source: an adult who was a healthcare worker with PCR-confirmed SARS-CoV-2 infection or an uninfected control (not recorded which).

This clonotype was counted at least ten times. J is TRBJ1-2 and V is TRBV20-1; TRBD1 aligns across 8 bases. J was trimmed by 2 bases and V by 5 bases; bases with no gene match: 7. The CDR3 spans 14 residues. Germline-derived CDR1 and CDR2 are DFQATT and SNEGSKA (reference sequence). The CDR3 is CSAAPGTGNYGYTF. The CDR3 DNA reads TGCAGTGCTGCACCCGGGACAGGCAACTATGGCTACACCTTC.

This clonotype occurred many times. The chain is built from TRBV24-1 and TRBJ2-3; no definite D call. Per the germline V gene, CDR1 is KGHDR and CDR2 is SFDVKD. The CDR3 is 13 amino acids. V lost 8 bases and J 6 bases, leaving 14 bases between the germline ends. The CDR3 spells CATKSGIEDTQYF. CDR3 nucleotides: TGTGCCACCAAGTCTGGGATTGAGGATACGCAGTATTTT.

The rearrangement uses TRBV29-1 and TRBJ2-3, with a weak D call TRBD2 (6 bases). V shed 7 bases and J shed 6 bases, with 17 bases lying between them. This CDR3 comprises 13 residues. Germline V gives CDR1 SQVTM, CDR2 ANQGSEA. The CDR3 DNA follows: TGCAGCGGCTTAGTGGGAGGCAGTGATACGCAGTATTTT. This gives the protein CSGLVGGSDTQYF.

This clonotype was detected ten times or more. The chain employs TRBV6-4 and TRBJ1-2; TRBD1 matches at 10 bases. V was pared by 5 bases and J by 7 bases, with 10 bases of the junction left unmatched. Germline loops: CDR1 MRHNA, CDR2 SNTAGT. The CDR3 sequence is 15 residues long. CDR3 sequence: CASSSSGTGAGGYTF. The DNA for the CDR3 is TGTGCCAGCAGTTCCTCCGGGACAGGGGCTGGTGGCTACACCTTC.

This clonotype was observed a few times. V is TRBV7-8 and J is TRBJ2-3; D might be TRBD1 or TRBD2, each matching 5 bases. V was shortened by 5 bases and J by 0 bases, with 12 bases between the two germline ends. The CDR3 is made up of 15 amino acids. Germline V gene data show CDR1 as SGHVS and CDR2 as FQNEAQ. The CDR3 DNA is TGTGCCAGCAGCCCATGGGGACCTAGCACAGATACGCAGTATTTT. Amino acid sequence: CASSPWGPSTDTQYF.

This clonotype was counted at least ten times. The J gene is TRBJ2-5, the V gene TRBV6-2 or TRBV6-3, with unresolved D. The germline V gene has CDR1 MNHEY and CDR2 SVGEGT. Trimming cost V 6 bases and J 2 bases, with 4 bases left between them. The CDR3 extends over 11 amino acids. The CDR3 region is CASRVQETQYF. CDR3 DNA sequence: TGTGCCAGCAGGGTACAAGAGACCCAGTACTTC.

This clonotype was counted at least ten times. V and J are TRBV7-9 and TRBJ1-5; D gene unclear. Looked up from germline, CDR1 is SEHNR and CDR2 is FQNEAQ (reference sequence). V was shortened by 3 bases and J by 8 bases, with 11 bases between the two germline ends. The CDR3 consists of 13 residues. The CDR3 sequence: CASSLLAYEPQHF. In DNA form, the CDR3 reads TGTGCCAGCAGCTTGTTAGCATACGAGCCCCAGCATTTT. Based on the CDR3 plus reference TRBV7-9 and TRBJ1-5, the full variable domain is DTGVSQNPRHKITKRGQNVTFRCDPISEHNRLYWYRQTLGQGPEFLTYFQNEAQLEKSRLLSDRFSAERPKGSFSTLEIQRTEQGDSAMYLCASSLLAYEPQHFGDGTRLSIL.

This clonotype was picked up a small number of times. This chain connects TRBV12-3 or TRBV12-4 to TRBJ2-3; perhaps D is TRBD1 or TRBD2 (5 bases each). V lost 1 base and J 2 bases, leaving 10 bases between the germline ends. This CDR3 spans 15 amino acids. CDR3 sequence (DNA): TGTGCCAGCAGTTTAGTAGGGGAGTTCACAGATACGCAGTATTTT. Translation: CASSLVGEFTDTQYF.

This clonotype occurred a few times. V usage is TRBV9 and J usage is TRBJ2-3; TRBD2 matches at 13 bases. V dropped 3 bases and J dropped 1; count of bases not matched to a gene: 2. Germline lookup yields CDR1 SGDLS and CDR2 YYNGEE. This CDR3 comprises 16 residues. The CDR3 protein is CASSAGTSGGTDTQYF. The CDR3 DNA sequence: TGTGCCAGCAGCGCGGGGACTAGCGGGGGCACAGATACGCAGTATTTT.

The sample holds many counts of this clonotype. The chain links TRBV3-1 to TRBJ2-6; D is ambiguous. V shed 3 bases and J shed 2 bases, with 8 bases lying between them. From germline, CDR1 is LGHDT and CDR2 YNNKEL (reference sequence). The CDR3 has 15 amino acids. The CDR3 loop reads CASSQRRTGANVLTF. The CDR3 DNA sequence: TGTGCCAGCAGCCAGAGGCGAACTGGGGCCAACGTCCTGACTTTC.

Concerning this clonotype: Sequence at one end of the junction differs from germline and may be a read error. The chain links TRBV20-1 to TRBJ2-1; possibly TRBD2 for D (7 bases). The CDR3 covers 15 residues. Germline V CDR1 and CDR2: DFQATT, SNEGSKA (reference sequence). The CDR3 DNA sequence: TGCAGTGCTAGAGCCCTACGGGGGGCGGACAATGAGCAGTTGTTC. Translating it yields CSARALRGADNEQLF.

For this clonotype: Relative to the germline gene, one junction end is altered; a read error may explain this. The chain is built from TRBV7-8 and TRBJ2-4; D remains ambiguous. The germline V gene has CDR1 SGHVS and CDR2 FQNEAQ. This CDR3 has 14 residues. The DNA of the CDR3 is TGTGCCAGCAGCTCCGACCCGGATGTAAACATTCAGAACTTC. Translation: CASSSDPDVNIQNF.

This clonotype was observed a handful of times. The chain recombines TRBV28 with TRBJ1-2; D gene ambiguous. V was shortened by 0 bases and J by 5 bases, with 10 bases between the two germline ends. There are 14 residues in the CDR3. Germline V CDR1 and CDR2: MDHEN, SYDVKM. The CDR3 loop is CASSLWGRVYGYTF. The DNA for the CDR3 is TGTGCCAGCAGTTTATGGGGCAGAGTTTATGGCTACACCTTC.

J is TRBJ2-4 and V is TRBV28; D is unclear. The CDR3 totals 15 residues. Germline assignment: CDR1 MDHEN and CDR2 SYDVKM. V shed 2 bases and J shed 0 bases, with 8 bases lying between them. CDR3 sequence (DNA): TGTGCCAGCAGTTTAGTGGCAATAGCCAAAAACATTCAGTACTTC. Its protein is CASSLVAIAKNIQYF.

This clonotype was seen a few times. V is TRBV11-3 and J is TRBJ2-1, with 8 positions matching TRBD2. The CDR3 length is 16 residues. Germline CDR1 SGHNT, CDR2 YENEEA. J was trimmed by 0 bases and V by 1 base; bases with no gene match: 2. CDR3: CASSLGLAGSYNEQFF. DNA for the CDR3: TGTGCCAGCAGCTTAGGGCTAGCGGGCTCCTACAATGAGCAGTTCTTC. The full variable domain, completed using reference TRBV11-3 and TRBJ2-1, is EAGVVQSPRYKIIEKKQPVAFWCNPISGHNTLYWYLQNLGQGPELLIRYENEEAVDDSQLPKDRFSAERLKGVDSTLKIQPAELGDSAVYLCASSLGLAGSYNEQFFGPGTRLTVL.

This clonotype was seen a handful of times. The chain combines TRBV7-9 with TRBJ2-7, with D uncertain. V lost 5 bases to trimming and J lost 4 bases, with 9 bases between them. The germline V gene encodes CDR1 SEHNR and CDR2 FQNEAQ (reference sequence). The CDR3 covers 12 residues. The CDR3 protein is CASSITMYEQYF. The CDR3 nucleotides are TGTGCCAGCAGCATTACAATGTACGAGCAGTACTTC.

The V and J genes are TRBV7-2 and TRBJ2-7; the match to TRBD1 covers 9 bases. Germline V gene lookup returns CDR1 SGHTA and CDR2 FQGNSA. Trimming at V came to 4 bases and at J to 2 bases, leaving 3 bases not matched to a gene. The CDR3 is 14 amino acids. For the CDR3, the DNA is TGTGCCAGCAGCTACGGACAGGGGACCTACGAGCAGTACTTC. Translating it yields CASSYGQGTYEQYF. Using reference TRBV7-2 and TRBJ2-7 for the parts outside the CDR3, the full variable domain is GAGVSQSPSNKVTEKGKDVELRCDPISGHTALYWYRQSLGQGLEFLIYFQGNSAPDKSGLPSDRFSAERTGGSVSTLTIQRTQQEDSAVYLCASSYGQGTYEQYFGPGTRLTVT.

The CDR3 reads CASSIGSGRAYEQYF. The CDR3 bases are TGTGCCAGTAGTATAGGCAGCGGGAGAGCCTACGAGCAGTACTTC. The J gene is TRBJ2-7, the V gene TRBV19; 8 positions agree with TRBD2. The germline gives CDR1 LNHDA, CDR2 SQIVND (reference sequence). J was trimmed by 2 bases and V by 1 base; bases with no gene match: 4. CDR3 length equals 15 residues.

This clonotype was detected a few times. V usage is TRBV3-1 and J usage is TRBJ2-1; D ambiguous. V dropped 1 base and J dropped 10 bases, with 14 bases sitting between them. The germline CDR1 and CDR2 sequences are LGHDT and YNNKEL (reference sequence). The CDR3 spans 14 residues. The CDR3 sequence is CASSQGPVRKEQFF. Written as DNA, the CDR3 is TGTGCCAGCAGCCAAGGACCTGTTAGGAAGGAGCAGTTCTTC.

This clonotype was seen only a few times. The chain combines TRBV27 with TRBJ1-2; TRBD1 might be the D (6 bases). This CDR3 contains 14 residues. Trimming cost V 2 bases and J 2 bases, with 9 bases left between them. Germline V lookup: CDR1 MNHEY, CDR2 SMNVEV (reference sequence). The CDR3 protein is CASSLTGLNYGYTF. The CDR3 coding sequence is TGTGCCAGCAGTTTAACAGGGTTAAACTATGGCTACACCTTC.

The gene calls are TRBV9 and TRBJ2-6, with no clear D. The V end was cut by 3 bases, the J end by 0 bases, with 4 bases between. The CDR3 spans 14 residues. Germline CDR1 and CDR2: SGDLS and YYNGEE. In nucleotides, the CDR3 is TGTGCCAGCAGCGCATCCTCTGGGGCCAACGTCCTGACTTTC. Translation gives CASSASSGANVLTF.

This rearrangement joins TRBV2 to TRBJ1-2, with TRBD1 matching over 8 bases. Germline assignment: CDR1 SNHLY and CDR2 FYNNEI. The CDR3 spans 14 residues. J gave up 3 bases and V 3 bases, and 3 bases lay outside the gene matches. The CDR3 DNA reads TGTGCCAGCAGTGACCAGGGGGCGGACTATGGCTACACCTTC. Translation gives CASSDQGADYGYTF.

This clonotype appeared many times. V gene TRBV19 combines with J gene TRBJ2-1, with TRBD2 as a possible D gene (6 bases). Germline CDR1 LNHDA, CDR2 SQIVND (reference sequence). Trimming shortened V by 2 bases and J by 6 bases, and 8 bases separated the two germline ends. This CDR3 spans 13 amino acids. CDR3 sequence (DNA): TGTGCCAGTAGTATATTGCGGGGCAATGAGCAGTTCTTC. Translated: CASSILRGNEQFF. Combining the CDR3 with reference TRBV19 and TRBJ2-1 gives the whole variable domain DGGITQSPKYLFRKEGQNVTLSCEQNLNHDAMYWYRQDPGQGLRLIYYSQIVNDFQKGDIAEGYSVSREKKESFPLTVTSAQKNPTAFYLCASSILRGNEQFFGPGTRLTVL.

This clonotype was picked up many times. V is TRBV28 and J is TRBJ1-5, with D unclear. The CDR3 loop spans 12 amino acids. The V end was cut by 2 bases, the J end by 6 bases, with 5 bases between. Looked up from germline, CDR1 is MDHEN and CDR2 is SYDVKM. The CDR3 coding sequence is TGTGCCAGCAGTTTAATCGGTCAGCCCCAGCATTTT. This encodes CASSLIGQPQHF. The full variable domain, with the rest looked up from reference TRBV28 and TRBJ1-5, is DVKVTQSSRYLVKRTGEKVFLECVQDMDHENMFWYRQDPGLGLRLIYFSYDVKMKEKGDIPEGYSVSREKKERFSLILESASTNQTSMYLCASSLIGQPQHFGDGTRLSIL.

The V and J genes are TRBV7-9 and TRBJ2-1; tentative D call: TRBD1 (5 bases). V lost 5 bases to trimming and J lost 4 bases, with 21 bases between them. Germline V gene lookup returns CDR1 SEHNR and CDR2 FQNEAQ (reference sequence). The CDR3 consists of 17 residues. For the CDR3, the DNA is TGTGCCAGCAGCCCCCCAGGGAATCGGGCTTATTACAATGAGCAGTTCTTC. It yields the protein CASSPPGNRAYYNEQFF.

This clonotype was recorded at least ten times. V gene TRBV6-1 combines with J gene TRBJ2-1, with a weak D call TRBD2 (6 bases). CDR3 size: 15 residues. Germline CDR1 MNHNS, CDR2 SASEGT. V gave up 2 bases and J gave up 7 bases, with 15 bases separating them. CDR3 nucleotides: TGTGCCAGCAGTGAATTGGAGACTAGTATGAATGAGCAGTTCTTC. Encoded protein: CASSELETSMNEQFF.

This clonotype came up a few times. A read error may be the cause here, since a much bigger clone is one base away. The chain has TRBV18 and TRBJ2-5; D is unclear. V lost 3 bases and J lost 4, with 12 bases in between. The CDR3 is 14 amino acids. Germline assignment: CDR1 KGHSH and CDR2 LQKENI. The DNA for the CDR3 is TGTGCCAGCTCACCTCCAGAGATACGAGAGACCCAGTACTTC. Its translation: CASSPPEIRETQYF.

V is TRBV7-2 and J is TRBJ2-5; 8 bases fit TRBD1. With V trimmed by 4 bases and J by 4 bases, 5 bases remained unmatched. Germline V gene data show CDR1 as SGHTA and CDR2 as FQGNSA. The CDR3 has 14 amino acids. The chain's CDR3 is CASSSNRGTETQYF. The CDR3 DNA is TGTGCCAGCAGCTCCAACAGGGGGACAGAGACCCAGTACTTC.

This clonotype was seen ten or more times. The chain links TRBV27 to TRBJ2-3, with D perhaps matching TRBD1 or TRBD2 (6 bases each). Trimming stripped 4 bases from V and 3 bases from J, with 11 bases between. This CDR3 region has 14 residues. Germline V gives CDR1 MNHEY, CDR2 SMNVEV (reference sequence). For the CDR3, the DNA is TGTGCCAGCAGTTGGCAGGGGAGGACAGATACGCAGTATTTT. Translating gives CASSWQGRTDTQYF.

The J gene is TRBJ2-2, the V gene TRBV18; possibly TRBD2 for D (6 bases). Trimming took 4 bases from V and 2 from J, leaving 17 bases between them. From germline, CDR1 is KGHSH and CDR2 LQKENI. The CDR3 runs to 17 residues. CDR3 sequence (DNA): TGTGCCAGCTCACGCGGGGCTGGACACGATAACACCGGGGAGCTGTTTTTT. This codes for CASSRGAGHDNTGELFF.

Ten or more counts support this clonotype. The V and J genes are TRBV28 and TRBJ1-5, with a tentative D call TRBD1 (6 bases). The CDR3 sequence is 15 residues long. CDR1 is MDHEN and CDR2 is SYDVKM in the germline V gene. The V and J ends lost 3 bases and 0 bases respectively, with 9 bases between them. As DNA, the CDR3 is TGTGCCAGCAGTTTCAGGGGCGATAGCAATCAGCCCCAGCATTTT. The encoded protein is CASSFRGDSNQPQHF.